Described below is a single T cell receptor beta chain sequence and its context. The target antigen is unknown. Looked up from germline, CDR1 is SGHRS and CDR2 is YFSETQ. The V end was cut by 9 bases, the J end by 2 bases, with 17 bases between. The CDR3 length is 14 residues. Isolated RNA was reverse transcribed in full, so expressed TCRB transcripts were sequenced. Clones were sequenced by immunoSEQ multiplex PCR, and TCRdb holds only the in-frame ones, with some missing. This table has some 900,000 clones, roughly a sixth appearing once. These data originate in a study of beta chain features in type 1 diabetes. For the study at large: All of the samples together had 107,917,701 sorted cells examined. Points from the study as a whole: Whatever favoring of shorter templates PCR might show would apply equally to patients and controls. The influence of HLA type on TCRB rearrangement stayed undetermined. Junctions at VDJ sites from type 1 diabetes patients had fewer insertions and more deletions.

The sequenced sample consisted of naive CD4+ T cells from blood. V is TRBV5-1 and J is TRBJ1-2, with D unclear. The sequence was obtained from a woman aged 18-29 years in good health. The DNA for the CDR3 is TGCGCCACCCGAGAACAGCAAACCAACTATGGCTACACCTTC. This encodes CATREQQTNYGYTF.